The 25 T cell receptor beta chains below come from one sample, sequenced in a study of blood T cell repertoires in COVID-19. TCRdb's copy holds only in-frame clones and misses some; the assay was immunoSEQ multiplex PCR. The table shows around 220,000 clones, with about 88% occurring only once. The material sequenced was peripheral blood. The receptors stem from a woman between 50 and 59 years old with COVID-19, enrolled during active disease.

The rearrangement uses TRBV24-1 and TRBJ2-2; D is possibly TRBD1 (6 bases). Germline V CDR1 and CDR2: KGHDR, SFDVKD. The CDR3 has 16 amino acids. The ends were cut back, 0 bases at V and 1 base at J, with 8 bases in the middle. CDR3 loop: CATSDLARGNTGELFF. The CDR3 DNA sequence: TGTGCCACCAGTGATTTGGCCAGGGGGAACACCGGGGAGCTGTTTTTT.

The V call is TRBV4-1, the J call TRBJ1-1, with TRBD1 identical over 9 bases. Germline V lookup: CDR1 MGHRA, CDR2 YSYEKL. The CDR3 consists of 14 residues. V shed 3 bases, J shed 5 bases, and the junction held 4 bases outside the gene matches. The CDR3 coding sequence is TGCGCCAGCAGCCAGACAGGGGGTGCGACTGAAGCTTTCTTT. Translation gives CASSQTGGATEAFF.

The genes are TRBV5-5 and TRBJ1-2; no clear D. Looked up from germline, CDR1 is SGHKS and CDR2 is YYEKEE (reference sequence). The CDR3 consists of 15 residues. V shed 5 bases and J shed 10 bases, with 24 bases lying between them. The CDR3: CASSSEGVYLPNYTF. The DNA of the CDR3 is TGTGCCAGCAGTTCGGAGGGAGTTTATCTCCCAAACTACACCTTC.

Points on this clone: The sample carries other DNA sequences with the same CDR3. The chain recombines TRBV5-1 with TRBJ2-5, with a weak D call TRBD2 (5 bases). V lost 0 bases and J 5 bases, leaving 5 bases between the germline ends. This CDR3 spans 12 amino acids. Germline-derived CDR1 and CDR2 are SGHRS and YFSETQ. As DNA, the CDR3 is TGCGCCAGCAGCTTGGGGGAGGAGACCCAGTACTTC. Its translation is CASSLGEETQYF.

The rearrangement uses TRBV28 and TRBJ2-1; no clear D gene. The germline CDR1 and CDR2 sequences are MDHEN and SYDVKM. Trimming removed 7 bases at V and 9 bases at J, with 19 bases between. CDR3 length equals 14 residues. This CDR3 is CASTPGAADFEQFF. In DNA, the CDR3 is TGTGCCAGCACCCCCGGTGCGGCTGACTTTGAGCAGTTCTTC.

This rearrangement joins TRBV27 to TRBJ1-1, with 8 bases matching TRBD1. The CDR3 runs to 16 residues. The trim removed 3 bases at V and 7 bases at J, leaving 13 bases unmatched. Germline values: CDR1 MNHEY, CDR2 SMNVEV (reference sequence). The CDR3 DNA reads as TGTGCCAGCAGTTTCTCCTCCGGGACAGGAATGAGTGAAGCTTTCTTT. Amino acids: CASSFSSGTGMSEAFF.

The gene calls are TRBV6-5 and TRBJ1-1, with D uncertain. V was pared by 7 bases and J by 0 bases, with 9 bases between. Germline-derived CDR1 and CDR2 are MNHEY and SVGAGI. This CDR3 has 13 residues. This CDR3 is CASNVGVNTEAFF. CDR3 sequence (DNA): TGTGCCAGCAACGTGGGAGTGAACACTGAAGCTTTCTTT.

The chain carries TRBV9 and TRBJ1-1; D possibly corresponds to TRBD1 (6 bases). CDR1 and CDR2 (germline): SGDLS, YYNGEE. CDR3 length: 14 residues. With 4 bases removed from V and 4 bases from J, the gap between germline ends came to 14 bases. The CDR3 DNA follows: TGTGCCAGCAGCCCGCTACAGGGCGGCACTGAAGCTTTCTTT. Its protein is CASSPLQGGTEAFF.

This chain links TRBV2 with TRBJ1-1; TRBD1 matches 7 bases. The CDR3 loop spans 17 amino acids. Germline V gene data show CDR1 as SNHLY and CDR2 as FYNNEI. J lost 5 bases, V lost 1 base, and 13 bases had no gene match. The CDR3 sequence: CASSEDQPDRSRTEAFF. The CDR3 DNA reads as TGTGCCAGCAGTGAAGACCAGCCGGACAGGTCGCGAACTGAAGCTTTCTTT.

J is TRBJ2-1 and V is TRBV19, with no clear D. Germline-derived CDR1 and CDR2 are LNHDA and SQIVND (reference sequence). The CDR3 runs 13 residues. V lost 4 bases, J lost 0 bases, and 4 bases lay in between. The DNA of the CDR3 is TGTGCCAGTAGTACGAGCTCCTACAATGAGCAGTTCTTC. Amino acids: CASSTSSYNEQFF.

The V and J genes are TRBV30 and TRBJ1-1; D not resolved. The CDR3 is 13 residues long. Looked up from germline, CDR1 is GTSNPN and CDR2 is SVGIG (reference sequence). Trimming took off 3 bases at V and 1 base at J, with 9 bases between the two ends. The CDR3 region is CAWRRVSNTEAFF. CDR3 in DNA: TGTGCCTGGAGACGGGTCTCGAACACTGAAGCTTTCTTT. The full variable domain, with the rest looked up from reference TRBV30 and TRBJ1-1, is SQTIHQWPATLVQPVGSPLSLECTVEGTSNPNLYWYRQAAGRGLQLLFYSVGIGQISSEVPQNLSASRPQDRQFILSSKKLLLSDSGFYLCAWRRVSNTEAFFGQGTRLTVV.

The chain carries TRBV19 and TRBJ2-1, with D perhaps matching TRBD2 (5 bases). Germline CDR1 and CDR2: LNHDA and SQIVND (reference sequence). The CDR3 covers 14 residues. V was clipped by 7 bases and J by 4 bases, with 14 bases between them. The CDR3 sequence: CASKLAGEYNEQFF. The CDR3 DNA reads as TGTGCCAGTAAGTTGGCGGGTGAATACAATGAGCAGTTCTTC.

The chain uses TRBV19 and TRBJ2-1, with D possibly TRBD2 on 6 matching bases. Trimming took off 6 bases at V and 0 bases at J, with 6 bases between the two ends. The CDR3 consists of 13 residues. Germline CDR1 reads LNHDA; CDR2 reads SQIVND (reference sequence). This CDR3 reads CASREGSYNEQFF. The DNA for the CDR3 is TGTGCCAGTAGGGAGGGCTCCTACAATGAGCAGTTCTTC.

The gene calls are TRBV28 and TRBJ2-1; D gene uncertain. Germline loops: CDR1 MDHEN, CDR2 SYDVKM. V was clipped by 7 bases and J by 1 base, with 5 bases between them. The CDR3 has 12 residues. Written as DNA, the CDR3 is TGTGCCAGCAAAGCGTCCTACAATGAGCAGTTCTTC. Protein sequence: CASKASYNEQFF.

This clone was observed once. The rearrangement uses TRBV28 and TRBJ1-1, with D maybe TRBD1 (5 bases). Germline CDR1 and CDR2: MDHEN and SYDVKM. There are 15 residues in the CDR3. V lost 6 bases and J 6 bases, leaving 20 bases between the germline ends. The CDR3 DNA reads as TGTGCCAGCAGAGTCTTGGGGGGGTATCTAGCTGAAGCTTTCTTT. This gives the protein CASRVLGGYLAEAFF. The entire variable domain, with the rest obtained from reference TRBV28 and TRBJ1-1, is as follows: DVKVTQSSRYLVKRTGEKVFLECVQDMDHENMFWYRQDPGLGLRLIYFSYDVKMKEKGDIPEGYSVSREKKERFSLILESASTNQTSMYLCASRVLGGYLAEAFFGQGTRLTVV.

The chain employs TRBV9 and TRBJ2-1; TRBD1 aligns across 9 bases. The V and J ends lost 4 bases and 7 bases, in that order; junction bases with no gene match: 6. Germline V gene lookup returns CDR1 SGDLS and CDR2 YYNGEE. The CDR3 sequence is 14 residues long. Here the CDR3 DNA reads TGTGCCAGCAGCCCCAGGGGACAGGGAAATGAGCAGTTCTTC. This gives the protein CASSPRGQGNEQFF.

This clone was counted once. This chain links TRBV5-1 with TRBJ2-2; tentative D call: TRBD1 (7 bases). Germline CDR1 SGHRS, CDR2 YFSETQ. V gave up 4 bases and J gave up 2 bases, with 15 bases separating them. This CDR3 region has 16 residues. The CDR3 coding sequence is TGCGCCAGCAGCCTTTTGACAGGGACTAACACCGGGGAGCTGTTTTTT. This sequence encodes CASSLLTGTNTGELFF.

The chain recombines TRBV5-1 with TRBJ2-3, with D possibly being TRBD1 (5 bases). CDR3 length: 16 amino acids. Germline loops: CDR1 SGHRS, CDR2 YFSETQ. V lost 0 bases, J lost 5 bases, and 16 bases lay in between. The CDR3 protein is CASSLDRGRVKDTQYF. For the CDR3, the DNA is TGCGCCAGCAGCTTGGATAGGGGCCGGGTGAAAGATACGCAGTATTTT.

The CDR3 bases are TGCAGCGTCTTGGACAGGGTAAAGCTCAATGAGCAGTTCTTC. This codes for CSVLDRVKLNEQFF. This rearrangement joins TRBV29-1 to TRBJ2-1, with TRBD1 matching over 8 bases. CDR1 and CDR2 from the germline V gene are SQVTM and ANQGSEA. V trimming: 6 bases; J trimming: 6 bases; junction bases outside the gene matches: 10. This CDR3 comprises 14 residues.

The rearrangement joins TRBV5-4 to TRBJ2-1, with TRBD2 identical over 9 bases. The CDR3 extends over 17 amino acids. Germline V gene lookup returns CDR1 SGHNT and CDR2 YYREEE (reference sequence). The trim removed 4 bases at V and 8 bases at J, leaving 16 bases unmatched. DNA for the CDR3: TGTGCCAGCAGCCCGGGAGGGGGCGGGGGGGCCGACCATGAGCAGTTCTTC. Translation: CASSPGGGGGADHEQFF.

V usage is TRBV19 and J usage is TRBJ1-2, with 10 bases matching TRBD1. The CDR3 covers 12 residues. V shed 5 bases and J 8 bases; nucleotides not matched to a gene: 2. Germline lookup yields CDR1 LNHDA and CDR2 SQIVND (reference sequence). CDR3 amino acids: CASSPTGGGYTF. The CDR3 bases are TGTGCCAGTAGTCCGACAGGGGGCGGCTACACCTTC. Variable domain in full (rest from reference TRBV19 and TRBJ1-2): DGGITQSPKYLFRKEGQNVTLSCEQNLNHDAMYWYRQDPGQGLRLIYYSQIVNDFQKGDIAEGYSVSREKKESFPLTVTSAQKNPTAFYLCASSPTGGGYTFGSGTRLTVV.

This clone came up a few times. This chain connects TRBV11-3 to TRBJ2-2; tentatively, D is TRBD2 (6 bases). The CDR3 has 17 amino acids. V lost 5 bases, J lost 0 bases, and 16 bases lay in between. Germline-derived CDR1 and CDR2 are SGHNT and YENEEA. The CDR3 loop reads CASSHGGAGSNTGELFF. CDR3 DNA: TGTGCCAGCAGCCACGGAGGGGCGGGTTCGAACACCGGGGAGCTGTTTTTT.

The V gene is TRBV6-5, the J gene TRBJ1-1, with D possibly matching TRBD1 (6 bases). The CDR3 runs to 13 residues. Germline V gene sequence: CDR1 MNHEY, CDR2 SVGAGI. V was pared by 6 bases and J by 7 bases, with 15 bases between. The CDR3 loop reads CASSPIGGLEAFF. The CDR3 DNA sequence: TGTGCCAGCAGCCCCATCGGGGGGCTTGAAGCTTTCTTT.

V and J are TRBV6-5 and TRBJ1-4, with 11 positions matching TRBD1. Germline loops: CDR1 MNHEY, CDR2 SVGAGI. The J segment lost 7 bases and the V segment lost 6 bases, leaving 4 bases of the junction unmatched. The length of the CDR3 is 14 residues. CDR3 amino acids: CASREDRGPEKLFF. Here the CDR3 DNA reads TGTGCCAGCAGGGAGGACAGGGGGCCTGAAAAACTGTTTTTT.

This sequence joins TRBV5-1 and TRBJ2-7; TRBD1 is a possible D gene (6 bases). Germline assignment: CDR1 SGHRS and CDR2 YFSETQ. The CDR3 covers 15 residues. V was trimmed by 4 bases and J by 3 bases, leaving 17 bases between them. This CDR3 is CASSPDAGERYEQYV. The CDR3 DNA is TGCGCCAGCAGCCCGGACGCAGGGGAACGCTACGAGCAGTACGTC.